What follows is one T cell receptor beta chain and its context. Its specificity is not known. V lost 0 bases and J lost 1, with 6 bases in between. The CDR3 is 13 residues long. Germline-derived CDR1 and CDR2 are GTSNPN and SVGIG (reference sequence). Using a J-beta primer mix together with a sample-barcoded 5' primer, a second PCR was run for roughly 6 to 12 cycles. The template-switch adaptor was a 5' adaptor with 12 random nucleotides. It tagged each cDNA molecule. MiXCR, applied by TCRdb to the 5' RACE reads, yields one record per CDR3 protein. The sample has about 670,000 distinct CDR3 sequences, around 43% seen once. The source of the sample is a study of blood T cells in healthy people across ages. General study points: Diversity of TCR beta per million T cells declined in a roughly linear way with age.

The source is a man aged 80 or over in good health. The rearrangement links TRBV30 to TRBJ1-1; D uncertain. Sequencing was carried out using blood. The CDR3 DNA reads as TGTGCCTGGAGTGTAAAAGCGAACACTGAAGCTTTCTTT. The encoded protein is CAWSVKANTEAFF.